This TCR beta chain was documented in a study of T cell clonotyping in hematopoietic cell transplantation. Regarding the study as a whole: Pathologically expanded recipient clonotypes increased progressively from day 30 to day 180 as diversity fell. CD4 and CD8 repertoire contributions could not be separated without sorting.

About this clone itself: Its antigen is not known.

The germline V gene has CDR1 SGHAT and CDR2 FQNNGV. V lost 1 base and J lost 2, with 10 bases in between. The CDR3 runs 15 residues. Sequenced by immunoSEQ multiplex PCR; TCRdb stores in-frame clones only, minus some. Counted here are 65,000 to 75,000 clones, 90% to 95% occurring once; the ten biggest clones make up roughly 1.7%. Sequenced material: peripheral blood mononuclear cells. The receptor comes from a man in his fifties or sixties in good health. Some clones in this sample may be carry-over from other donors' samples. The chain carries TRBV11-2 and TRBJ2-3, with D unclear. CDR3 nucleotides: TGTGCCAGCAGCTTAGTTCGACATTACACAGATACGCAGTATTTT. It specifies CASSLVRHYTDTQYF.